This record covers a single T cell receptor beta chain. This record comes from a study of cytotoxic CD8 clonotypes in ibrutinib-treated CLL. Study-level information: The patients, about a dozen relapsed/refractory and approximately 15 treatment-naive, included approximately 18 who were IGHV unmutated.

Profiling relied on immunoSEQ multiplex PCR, and the TCRdb table lists in-frame clones only, not all of them. Found here are some 200,000 clones, roughly 79% of them singletons; the top ten hold roughly 10%. The receptor comes from a human donor with chronic lymphocytic leukemia. Sample: PBMCs, taken after 12 months of ibrutinib treatment.

This CDR3 reads CASSLEDSRHGYTF. As DNA, the CDR3 is TGTGCCAGCAGCTTGGAGGACTCCCGGCATGGCTACACCTTC. The chain carries TRBV5-4 and TRBJ1-2; D gene uncertain. The CDR3 contains 14 residues. V was shortened by 0 bases and J by 6 bases, with 12 bases between the two germline ends. The germline V gene has CDR1 SGHNT and CDR2 YYREEE (reference sequence).